The 30 T cell receptor beta chains below all came from one sample that was sequenced in a study of OX40 agonist ivuxolimab in advanced cancers. Generated by immunoSEQ multiplex PCR, the TCRdb table keeps only in-frame clones and is missing some. The repertoire holds some 83,000 clones, over 85% seen once, with roughly 6.7% in the top ten. This sample comprised CD4+ or CD8+ T cells sorted from blood, obtained in a trial of the OX40 agonist ivuxolimab. Source of these receptors: an adult with an advanced solid tumor such as melanoma, head and neck, liver or kidney cancer.

The rearrangement links TRBV9 to TRBJ2-1; TRBD2 matches 8 bases. Losses at the gene ends were 4 bases for V and 2 bases for J; bases not matched to a gene: 5. Germline CDR1 reads SGDLS; CDR2 reads YYNGEE. The length of the CDR3 is 15 residues. The CDR3 reads CASSPRGGAYNEQFF. The CDR3 nucleotides read TGTGCCAGCAGCCCCCGGGGGGGCGCCTACAATGAGCAGTTCTTC. Filled out from reference TRBV9 and TRBJ2-1, the complete variable domain reads DSGVTQTPKHLITATGQRVTLRCSPRSGDLSVYWYQQSLDQGLQFLIQYYNGEERAKGNILERFSAQQFPDLHSELNLSSLELGDSALYFCASSPRGGAYNEQFFGPGTRLTVL.

The chain recombines TRBV7-9 with TRBJ2-5; D call uncertain. Trimming took off 3 bases at V and 5 bases at J, with 7 bases between the two ends. The CDR3 runs 12 residues. Germline CDR1 is SEHNR and CDR2 is FQNEAQ (reference sequence). Written as DNA, the CDR3 is TGTGCCAGCAGCTTGGGTCGCGAGACCCAGTACTTC. It specifies CASSLGRETQYF.

V and J are TRBV28 and TRBJ2-5; unclear D gene. This CDR3 has 14 residues. Trimming shortened V by 6 bases and J by 0 bases, and 11 bases separated the two germline ends. CDR1 MDHEN and CDR2 SYDVKM come from the germline V gene. CDR3 protein: CASSLQTYQETQYF. CDR3 DNA: TGTGCCAGCAGCCTACAAACGTACCAAGAGACCCAGTACTTC.

The chain has TRBV4-3 and TRBJ1-5; perhaps TRBD1 as D (5 bases). The CDR3 loop spans 15 amino acids. The germline gives CDR1 LGHNA, CDR2 YSLEER. V shed 4 bases and J shed 4 bases, with 14 bases lying between them. DNA of the CDR3: TGCGCCAGCAGCCGCTACCGGGACGGTAATCAGCCCCAGCATTTT. It yields the protein CASSRYRDGNQPQHF.

A few counts support this clone. At the DNA level, this CDR3 is encoded by other sequences in the same sample as well. This sequence joins TRBV6-5 and TRBJ1-5; D remains ambiguous. Looked up from germline, CDR1 is MNHEY and CDR2 is SVGAGI. The CDR3 loop spans 13 amino acids. The ends were cut back, 2 bases at V and 0 bases at J, with 2 bases in the middle. The CDR3 is CASSYGSNQPQHF. CDR3 sequence (DNA): TGTGCCAGCAGTTACGGTAGCAATCAGCCCCAGCATTTT.

This rearrangement joins TRBV7-2 to TRBJ2-5; no clear D gene. Germline CDR1 SGHTA, CDR2 FQGNSA. This CDR3 is 15 amino acids long. With 1 base removed from V and 4 bases from J, the gap between germline ends came to 13 bases. CDR3 coding DNA: TGTGCCAGCAGCTTAGGGACCCCAATGAGAGAGACCCAGTACTTC. This gives the protein CASSLGTPMRETQYF.

This clone was picked up one time. The V call is TRBV2, the J call TRBJ1-5; no clear D gene. Germline CDR1 SNHLY, CDR2 FYNNEI. CDR3 size: 15 residues. V lost 3 bases to trimming and J lost 1 base, with 10 bases between them. In nucleotides, the CDR3 is TGTGCCAGCAGTGATCGCGCCTCCAGCAATCAGCCCCAGCATTTT. It encodes CASSDRASSNQPQHF.

The chain couples TRBV27 to TRBJ1-5; 10 bases are a match to TRBD1. The J segment lost 7 bases and the V segment lost 4 bases, leaving 4 bases of the junction unmatched. This CDR3 contains 14 residues. Germline CDR1 MNHEY, CDR2 SMNVEV (reference sequence). The CDR3 region has the DNA TGTGCCAGCAGTTGGGGACAGGGGATGCAGCCCCAGCATTTT. As protein: CASSWGQGMQPQHF.

The J gene is TRBJ1-2, the V gene TRBV25-1, with TRBD1 as a possible D gene (5 bases). CDR1 MGHDK and CDR2 SYGVNS come from the germline V gene. Trimming removed 3 bases from V and 5 bases from J, with 13 bases in between. The CDR3 is 14 amino acids. Here the CDR3 reads CASSDYQGRYGYTF. The CDR3 bases are TGTGCCAGCAGTGATTATCAGGGACGGTATGGCTACACCTTC.

In its sample, this clone was seen once. This sequence joins TRBV10-3 and TRBJ2-7, with a weak D call TRBD2 (5 bases). Germline loops: CDR1 ENHRY, CDR2 SYGVKD. The CDR3 totals 13 residues. Trimming removed 2 bases from V and 3 bases from J, with 8 bases in between. CDR3 in DNA: TGTGCCATCAGTGAGGGGAGTGTCTACGAGCAGTACTTC. Encoded protein: CAISEGSVYEQYF.

Comments on this clone: This sample also contains other DNA sequences that code for the same CDR3. CDR3 DNA sequence: TGTGCCAGCAGCTTAGGGGGGAATGAGCAGTTCTTC. Translating gives CASSLGGNEQFF. The J gene is TRBJ2-1, the V gene TRBV27, with D perhaps assigned TRBD1 or TRBD2 (6 bases each). CDR3 length: 12 amino acids. With 6 bases removed from V and 7 bases from J, the gap between germline ends came to 10 bases. Germline CDR1 reads MNHEY; CDR2 reads SMNVEV (reference sequence).

The genes are TRBV7-6 and TRBJ2-3; 7 bases agree with TRBD1. The CDR3 length is 16 residues. The junction had 6 bases not matched to a gene; V was cut back by 1 base and J by 2 bases. From germline, CDR1 is SGHVS and CDR2 FNYEAQ. This chain's CDR3 is CASSLEDRQFTDTQYF. Written as DNA, the CDR3 is TGTGCCAGCAGCTTAGAGGACAGGCAATTCACAGATACGCAGTATTTT.

The chain has TRBV5-8 and TRBJ1-2; TRBD1 might be the D (6 bases). CDR1 and CDR2 from the germline V gene are SGHTS and YDEGEE. The CDR3 extends over 13 amino acids. The V gene lost 0 bases and the J gene lost 6 bases, with 9 bases spanning the gap. DNA for the CDR3: TGTGCCAGCAGCTTGGACAGGGTGAATGGCTACACCTTC. Its protein product is CASSLDRVNGYTF.

The CDR3: CASTQTGKELETQYF. CDR3 bases: TGCGCCAGCACTCAGACAGGGAAGGAGCTAGAGACCCAGTACTTC. The V and J genes are TRBV4-1 and TRBJ2-5; 7 positions match TRBD1. Germline CDR1 reads MGHRA; CDR2 reads YSYEKL. V lost 7 bases to trimming and J lost 4 bases; unmatched junction nucleotides: 12. The length of the CDR3 is 15 residues.

The chain employs TRBV29-1 and TRBJ1-1; 8 positions match TRBD1. This CDR3 contains 13 residues. Unmatched junction bases numbered 6, after V lost 5 bases and J lost 4 bases. Germline V gene data show CDR1 as SQVTM and CDR2 as ANQGSEA. CDR3 in DNA: TGCAGCGTTAGGACAGGGTCGGGCACTGAAGCTTTCTTT. Its translation is CSVRTGSGTEAFF.

The rearrangement uses TRBV9 and TRBJ2-6, with D uncertain. The V end lost 0 bases, the J end lost 0 bases, and 4 bases lay between the germline ends. Germline CDR1 and CDR2: SGDLS and YYNGEE. The CDR3 has 15 amino acids. As DNA, the CDR3 is TGTGCCAGCAGCGTAGGGTTCTCTGGGGCCAACGTCCTGACTTTC. The encoded protein is CASSVGFSGANVLTF.

J is TRBJ1-1 and V is TRBV9; D gene uncertain. CDR1 and CDR2 from the germline V gene are SGDLS and YYNGEE. V dropped 2 bases and J dropped 3 bases, with 11 bases sitting between them. The CDR3 consists of 14 residues. DNA of the CDR3: TGTGCCAGCAGCGTTGTACAGACGGACACTGAAGCTTTCTTT. Its protein is CASSVVQTDTEAFF.

V is TRBV4-1 and J is TRBJ1-2, with TRBD1 as a possible D gene (5 bases). V was pared by 1 base and J by 3 bases, with 12 bases between. Germline assignment: CDR1 MGHRA and CDR2 YSYEKL. The CDR3 runs 15 residues. The CDR3: CASSQGAGIDYGYTF. CDR3 DNA sequence: TGCGCCAGCAGCCAAGGGGCAGGGATCGACTATGGCTACACCTTC.

This chain connects TRBV9 to TRBJ1-2, with TRBD1 as a possible D gene (5 bases). Germline V gene data show CDR1 as SGDLS and CDR2 as YYNGEE. The CDR3 contains 14 residues. Trimming removed 1 base at V and 3 bases at J, with 10 bases between. The DNA for the CDR3 is TGTGCCAGCAGCGTACGGGACGGATACTATGGCTACACCTTC. This codes for CASSVRDGYYGYTF.

This chain joins TRBV5-1 and TRBJ1-2; perhaps TRBD1 as D (6 bases). The CDR3 covers 14 residues. V was pared by 4 bases and J by 2 bases, with 12 bases between. The germline CDR1 and CDR2 sequences are SGHRS and YFSETQ. The CDR3: CASSNREENYGYTF. The CDR3 DNA reads TGCGCCAGCAGCAACAGGGAGGAGAACTATGGCTACACCTTC. The whole variable domain, remainder taken from reference TRBV5-1 and TRBJ1-2, is KAGVTQTPRYLIKTRGQQVTLSCSPISGHRSVSWYQQTPGQGLQFLFEYFSETQRNKGNFPGRFSGRQFSNSRSEMNVSTLELGDSALYLCASSNREENYGYTFGSGTRLTVV.

V and J are TRBV15 and TRBJ2-3; D could derive from TRBD1 or TRBD2 (5 bases each). The V end was cut by 0 bases, the J end by 6 bases, with 13 bases between. CDR1 and CDR2 (germline): LNHNV, YYDKDF (reference sequence). The CDR3 contains 15 residues. CDR3 nucleotides: TGTGCCACCAGCAGAGATGGGGGACGGTCGGATACGCAGTATTTT. This encodes CATSRDGGRSDTQYF.

The chain has TRBV30 and TRBJ2-7, with D perhaps TRBD1 (6 bases). Between the trimmed V and J ends, which lost 5 bases and 0 bases, there was a span of 23 bases. The CDR3 contains 17 residues. The germline gives CDR1 GTSNPN, CDR2 SVGIG (reference sequence). CDR3 protein: CAWGFYNDRDTSYEQYF. For the CDR3, the DNA is TGTGCCTGGGGGTTTTATAATGACCGGGACACCTCCTACGAGCAGTACTTC.

This chain uses TRBV9 with TRBJ2-7; TRBD2 might be the D (5 bases). This CDR3 spans 17 amino acids. The ends were cut back, 4 bases at V and 4 bases at J, with 24 bases in the middle. CDR1 is SGDLS and CDR2 is YYNGEE in the germline V gene. As DNA, the CDR3 is TGTGCCAGCAGCCCCGAAGCGGAGTCAGGATCCCTATACGAGCAGTACTTC. Encoded protein: CASSPEAESGSLYEQYF.

This clone was detected only once. The chain couples TRBV7-9 to TRBJ1-3; possible D gene TRBD1, 5 bases. Trimming removed 7 bases from V and 2 bases from J, with 21 bases in between. The CDR3 runs 17 residues. Germline values: CDR1 SEHNR, CDR2 FQNEAQ (reference sequence). The CDR3 here is CASTLGGGGAPGNTIYF. DNA of the CDR3: TGTGCCAGCACCCTGGGGGGAGGAGGCGCCCCTGGAAACACCATATATTTT.

The rearrangement links TRBV19 to TRBJ2-1; possibly TRBD1 or TRBD2 for D (5 bases each). The CDR3 spans 14 residues. V lost 5 bases, J lost 4 bases, and 12 bases lay in between. Germline V lookup: CDR1 LNHDA, CDR2 SQIVND (reference sequence). DNA of the CDR3: TGTGCCAGTAGTGCCGGGACCCTTTACAATGAGCAGTTCTTC. Protein product: CASSAGTLYNEQFF.

The rearrangement links TRBV19 to TRBJ2-1, with 12 positions matching TRBD2. With V trimmed by 6 bases and J by 2 bases, 8 bases remained unmatched. This CDR3 has 17 amino acids. Germline V lookup: CDR1 LNHDA, CDR2 SQIVND (reference sequence). CDR3 protein: CASSIWTSGDTYNEQFF. CDR3 DNA: TGTGCCAGTAGCATTTGGACTAGCGGGGATACCTACAATGAGCAGTTCTTC.

The rearrangement links TRBV6-5 to TRBJ1-1; D ambiguous. This CDR3 is built from 14 residues. V was cut by 2 bases and J by 6 bases, with 13 bases left in between. Per germline, CDR1 MNHEY and CDR2 SVGAGI. This CDR3 is CASSYGGVRAEAFF. The CDR3 nucleotides read TGTGCCAGCAGTTACGGCGGGGTGAGGGCTGAAGCTTTCTTT.

Concerning this clone itself: This sample also contains other DNA sequences that code for the same CDR3. The chain carries TRBV9 and TRBJ2-2, with D perhaps TRBD2 (6 bases). Germline CDR1 is SGDLS and CDR2 is YYNGEE. The CDR3 has 12 residues. V was shortened by 4 bases and J by 7 bases, with 8 bases between the two germline ends. The CDR3 sequence is CASSSGGGELFF. The CDR3 DNA reads as TGTGCCAGCAGCTCCGGGGGCGGGGAGCTGTTTTTT.

The rearrangement links TRBV11-2 to TRBJ1-2, with TRBD1 as a possible D gene (5 bases). With 8 bases removed from V and 0 bases from J, the gap between germline ends came to 19 bases. Per the germline V gene, CDR1 is SGHAT and CDR2 is FQNNGV. The CDR3 totals 16 residues. The CDR3 bases are TGTGCCAGCCGTCTTTCGGTGGGGGACCCTAACTATGGCTACACCTTC. It yields the protein CASRLSVGDPNYGYTF.

The CDR3 loop reads CASSKGQAGNEKLFF. CDR3 nucleotide sequence: TGTGCCAGCAGCAAAGGACAGGCGGGTAATGAAAAACTGTTTTTT. This rearrangement joins TRBV9 to TRBJ1-4, with TRBD1 matching 7 bases. V shed 4 bases and J 4 bases; nucleotides not matched to a gene: 7. Germline V CDR1 and CDR2: SGDLS, YYNGEE. The length of the CDR3 is 15 residues.